This entry describes one T cell receptor beta chain. Its antigen is unknown. The CDR3 loop spans 14 amino acids. Germline CDR1 and CDR2: SGHRS and YFSETQ. Between the trimmed V and J ends, which lost 4 bases and 4 bases, there was a span of 14 bases. 60 Vbeta and 13 Jbeta primers were used in PCR. Sequenced by immunoSEQ multiplex PCR; TCRdb stores in-frame clones only, minus some. The sample has fewer than 110,000 clones; the top ten hold around 3.5%. These data originate in a study of cytomegalovirus exposure and HLA in healthy donors. The study's findings and limits: According to the study, roughly 160 TCR beta chains were cytomegalovirus-associated. Earlier results showed most TCR beta V segments being productive about 87% or about 30% of the time. Later analysis identified several of the most significant clusters that appeared linked to common viral pathogens. Sequencing artifact likely explains a cluster of highly shared sequence variants.

The sequencing input was PBMCs. The V and J genes are TRBV5-1 and TRBJ1-2; perhaps TRBD1 as D (5 bases). The TCR was taken from a man in his forties in good health and CMV-seronegative. CDR3 sequence: CASSPGGEGYGYTF. In DNA, the CDR3 is TGCGCCAGCAGCCCCGGGGGAGAGGGCTATGGCTACACCTTC.